These T cell receptor beta chains were read from a single sample in a study of patients and donors after allogeneic stem cell transplantation. TCRdb called the RT-PCR reads again in MiXCR, with one record for every CDR3 protein. The data contain over 150,000 distinct CDR3 sequences, about 32% of them singletons. Sequences were obtained from blood, either unsorted or a sorted T cell fraction (not recorded which). The origin of the receptors is a human donor who was either an allogeneic HSCT recipient or a stem cell or donor lymphocyte infusion donor (not recorded which). It is not recorded whose cells these are; they may come from a transplant donor. Each CDR3 is given with its conserved first and last residue. Fields, in order: V gene, CDR3 length, J gene, D gene, CDR3 protein. A D gene is named only where the DNA matches it firmly.

TRBV6-5	16	TRBJ1-5	.	CASSLTGRGINQPQHF
TRBV13	16	TRBJ2-7	TRBD1	CASSSPGTGGFYEQYF
TRBV3-1	16	TRBJ1-5	.	CASSQDGGRGNQPQHF
TRBV15	14	TRBJ2-4	.	CATSMGGTKNIQYF
TRBV24-1	15	TRBJ1-1	.	CATSDLGWGNTEAFF
TRBV5-1	15	TRBJ2-7	TRBD2	CASSLNPGLAFEQYF
TRBV5-1	13	TRBJ2-7	.	CASSLGIGYEQYF
TRBV18	15	TRBJ2-5	.	CASSLPGRGEETQYF
TRBV12-5	13	TRBJ1-3	.	CASGLAPGNTIYF
TRBV10-3	13	TRBJ2-1	TRBD1	CAIRPFTGQVEFF
TRBV11-3	16	TRBJ2-1	TRBD2	CASSVTSGKTYNEQFF
TRBV12-3/TRBV12-4	14	TRBJ2-2	TRBD2	CASIRGSWPGELFF
TRBV6-1	15	TRBJ2-3	.	CASSVGGVGPDTQYF
TRBV20-1	15	TRBJ2-1	.	CSANPDRFAYNEQFF
TRBV12-3/TRBV12-4	12	TRBJ2-7	.	CASSWGLGEQYF
TRBV11-3	13	TRBJ2-1	.	CASSLWGYNEQFF
TRBV4-1	15	TRBJ1-4	TRBD1	CASSPTGGTNEKLFF
TRBV4-1	17	TRBJ1-5	.	CASSQVGAPGDNQPQHF
TRBV24-1	13	TRBJ2-7	.	CATSDPTSYEQYF
TRBV20-1	15	TRBJ1-1	.	CSARPWEGYVTEAFF